These 29 T cell receptor beta chains share one sample of origin, sequenced in a study of vaccination effects on CD4 cells after COVID-19. At the end of 10 days of culture, CD4+ T cells were isolated. What these receptors recognize is not known. Using immunoSEQ multiplex PCR, the repertoire was profiled, and TCRdb retains in-frame clones only, with some absent. The sample gives about 37,000 clones, 65% to 80% of which show up once; about 3% is in the top ten. The sample consisted of CD4+ T cells from PBMCs cultured without peptide, taken before COVID-19 vaccination. The receptor set was obtained from a human donor who received a COVID-19 vaccine.

The V call is TRBV30, the J call TRBJ1-6; 8 positions match TRBD1. The CDR3 has 14 amino acids. Germline CDR1 is GTSNPN and CDR2 is SVGIG (reference sequence). The V segment lost 8 bases and the J segment 7 bases; nucleotides outside the gene matches: 10. As DNA, the CDR3 is TGTGCCGGTGAAGGGGGACAGGTGAATTCACCCCTCCACTTT. Translated: CAGEGGQVNSPLHF. The variable domain in full, completed from reference TRBV30 and TRBJ1-6, reads SQTIHQWPATLVQPVGSPLSLECTVEGTSNPNLYWYRQAAGRGLQLLFYSVGIGQISSEVPQNLSASRPQDRQFILSSKKLLLSDSGFYLCAGEGGQVNSPLHFGNGTRLTVT.

The V and J genes are TRBV30 and TRBJ2-1; TRBD2 might be the D (6 bases). The V end was cut by 3 bases, the J end by 4 bases, with 19 bases between. This CDR3 is built from 16 residues. Germline assignment: CDR1 GTSNPN and CDR2 SVGIG (reference sequence). The CDR3 sequence: CAWRSQRAPLYNEQFF. The DNA of the CDR3 is TGTGCCTGGAGAAGTCAGCGGGCCCCCCTATACAATGAGCAGTTCTTC.

The V and J genes are TRBV4-1 and TRBJ1-5, with D uncertain. Germline V gene sequence: CDR1 MGHRA, CDR2 YSYEKL. The CDR3 is 15 amino acids. V was shortened by 8 bases and J by 2 bases, with 16 bases between the two germline ends. The CDR3 region is CASAARVLGNQPQHF. For the CDR3, the DNA is TGCGCCAGCGCCGCCCGGGTTCTCGGCAATCAGCCCCAGCATTTT.

This clone was observed a handful of times. The chain couples TRBV5-1 to TRBJ1-3; D unclear. In germline, CDR1 is SGHRS, CDR2 YFSETQ. The CDR3 runs 14 residues. The V and J ends lost 5 bases and 1 base respectively, with 10 bases between them. The CDR3 spells CASRAGPSGNTIYF. The CDR3 region has the DNA TGCGCCAGCAGAGCCGGGCCTTCTGGAAACACCATATATTTT.

The chain is built from TRBV3-1 (or the pseudogene TRBV3-2) and TRBJ2-4, with D perhaps matching TRBD2 (5 bases). Germline V lookup: CDR1 LGHDT, CDR2 YNNKEL (reference sequence). Trimming left V 0 bases short and J 3 bases short, with 15 bases between. There are 17 residues in the CDR3. The CDR3 DNA sequence: TGTGCCAGCAGCCAAGACGGGCTAGCTCTCGGCAAAAACATTCAGTACTTC. This translates into CASSQDGLALGKNIQYF.

The chain uses TRBV7-9 and TRBJ2-5; TRBD1 agrees at 12 bases. Germline V lookup: CDR1 SEHNR, CDR2 FQNEAQ (reference sequence). The CDR3 extends over 17 amino acids. V lost 5 bases, J lost 5 bases, and 12 bases stayed unmatched. The CDR3 region has the DNA TGTGCCAGCAGCCCAAGAATGGGGGACAGGGGGCAGGAGACCCAGTACTTC. As protein: CASSPRMGDRGQETQYF.

The V call is TRBV7-2, the J call TRBJ2-3; D uncertain. The CDR3 runs 12 residues. Germline V CDR1 and CDR2: SGHTA, FQGNSA. Between the trimmed V and J ends, which lost 7 bases and 4 bases, there was a span of 9 bases. The CDR3 region is CASTLLSDTQYF. CDR3 DNA sequence: TGTGCCAGCACCCTCCTCTCAGATACGCAGTATTTT.

The genes are TRBV7-9 and TRBJ1-4, with no clear D. The CDR3 length is 14 residues. Deletions cut 5 bases from V and 5 bases from J, with 12 bases between. Per germline, CDR1 SEHNR and CDR2 FQNEAQ (reference sequence). The CDR3 region has the DNA TGTGCCAGCAGCCGCCCCGACCAGAATGAAAAACTGTTTTTT. Translation: CASSRPDQNEKLFF.

The chain joins TRBV4-1 to TRBJ2-7; D is possibly TRBD1 or TRBD2 (6 bases each). This CDR3 is built from 16 residues. Deletions cut 0 bases from V and 3 bases from J, with 15 bases between. Germline assignment: CDR1 MGHRA and CDR2 YSYEKL. The CDR3 spells CASSQDLGGKHYEQYF. DNA for the CDR3: TGCGCCAGCAGCCAAGATTTAGGGGGGAAGCACTACGAGCAGTACTTC.

This chain joins TRBV6-6 and TRBJ1-2; D perhaps matches TRBD1 (5 bases). This CDR3 contains 15 residues. The V end lost 2 bases, the J end lost 5 bases, and 15 bases lay between the germline ends. Germline lookup yields CDR1 MNHNY and CDR2 SVGAGI (reference sequence). For the CDR3, the DNA is TGTGCCAGCAGTTACCGCAGGGAGTGGGTTTATGGCTACACCTTC. Its protein product is CASSYRREWVYGYTF.

DNA of the CDR3: TGTGCCAGCAGGGTGACTACCACTAGCACAGATACGCAGTATTTT. This sequence encodes CASRVTTTSTDTQYF. The gene calls are TRBV2 and TRBJ2-3, with a weak D call TRBD2 (5 bases). V lost 6 bases and J 0 bases, leaving 13 bases between the germline ends. Per germline, CDR1 SNHLY and CDR2 FYNNEI. The CDR3 contains 15 residues.

This chain connects TRBV13 to TRBJ1-2; D is undetermined. V was trimmed by 3 bases and J by 8 bases, leaving 22 bases between them. Germline values: CDR1 PRHDT, CDR2 FYEKMQ (reference sequence). The CDR3 sequence is 16 residues long. The CDR3 loop is CASSFTPRNTRRGYTF. The CDR3 DNA sequence: TGTGCCAGCAGCTTCACACCGAGGAACACCCGTAGGGGCTACACCTTC. Drawing the rest from reference TRBV13 and TRBJ1-2, the complete variable domain is AAGVIQSPRHLIKEKRETATLKCYPIPRHDTVYWYQQGPGQDPQFLISFYEKMQSDKGSIPDRFSAQQFSDYHSELNMSSLELGDSALYFCASSFTPRNTRRGYTFGSGTRLTVV.

The chain carries TRBV12-3 or TRBV12-4 and TRBJ1-5, with 10 bases lining up with TRBD1. After removal of 6 bases from V and 6 bases from J, the junction contained 2 bases not matched to a gene. CDR3 length: 13 amino acids. In DNA, the CDR3 is TGTGCCAGCAGCCGGACAGGGGGTCAGCCCCAGCATTTT. It specifies CASSRTGGQPQHF.

V usage is TRBV6-6 and J usage is TRBJ1-1, with D unresolved. The CDR3 sequence is 11 residues long. Per the germline V gene, CDR1 is MNHNY and CDR2 is SVGAGI (reference sequence). The V and J ends lost 6 bases and 1 base respectively, with 3 bases between them. This chain's CDR3 is CASRENTEAFF. The CDR3 DNA reads TGTGCCAGCAGGGAGAACACTGAAGCTTTCTTT.

The chain combines TRBV4-1 with TRBJ2-7; perhaps TRBD2 as D (6 bases). Germline values: CDR1 MGHRA, CDR2 YSYEKL. Trimming shortened V by 4 bases and J by 3 bases, and 16 bases separated the two germline ends. The CDR3 consists of 15 residues. The CDR3 loop is CASSPIPGLNYEQYF. The CDR3 DNA sequence: TGCGCCAGCAGCCCGATTCCGGGACTTAACTACGAGCAGTACTTC.

The chain uses TRBV19 and TRBJ1-2; 9 bases are shared with TRBD1. The V and J ends lost 5 bases and 7 bases, in that order; junction bases with no gene match: 8. This CDR3 is built from 14 residues. Per the germline V gene, CDR1 is LNHDA and CDR2 is SQIVND (reference sequence). This chain's CDR3 is CASSLNRGRGGYTF. CDR3 nucleotides: TGTGCCAGTAGTTTAAACAGGGGGCGAGGTGGCTACACCTTC.

This clone was seen a few times. V gene TRBV3-1 (or the pseudogene TRBV3-2) combines with J gene TRBJ1-1; TRBD1 is a possible D gene (5 bases). Germline V CDR1 and CDR2: LGHDT, YNNKEL (reference sequence). This CDR3 is 15 amino acids long. Trimming left V 6 bases short and J 0 bases short, with 14 bases between. CDR3 nucleotides: TGTGCCAGCAGGCATCGGGGGGGATTGAACACTGAAGCTTTCTTT. It encodes CASRHRGGLNTEAFF.

The V call is TRBV19, the J call TRBJ1-1; D gene ambiguous. The CDR3 totals 13 residues. CDR1 is LNHDA, CDR2 SQIVND, per germline (reference sequence). The germline V and J ends were trimmed by 1 base and 4 bases, with 7 bases remaining between them. CDR3 sequence reads: CASSIGYRTEAFF. The CDR3 coding sequence is TGTGCCAGTAGTATAGGATATCGCACTGAAGCTTTCTTT.

The chain carries TRBV7-6 and TRBJ2-2; 12 positions agree with TRBD2. With 5 bases clipped from V and 7 bases from J, the junction kept 8 bases outside the gene matches. The germline V gene encodes CDR1 SGHVS and CDR2 FNYEAQ. This CDR3 region has 16 residues. CDR3 coding DNA: TGTGCCAGCAGCCCTAGACTAGCGGGGGTTGACGGGGAGCTGTTTTTT. Its translation is CASSPRLAGVDGELFF.

The genes are TRBV3-1 (or the pseudogene TRBV3-2) and TRBJ1-1; D unclear. The CDR3 loop spans 13 amino acids. In germline, CDR1 is LGHDT, CDR2 YNNKEL (reference sequence). V was pared by 1 base and J by 7 bases, with 10 bases between. The CDR3 bases are TGTGCCAGCAGCCAAGCCCCAGGAGATGAAGCTTTCTTT. This sequence encodes CASSQAPGDEAFF.

The rearrangement uses TRBV7-6 and TRBJ2-2; 7 bases are a match to TRBD2. J gave up 0 bases and V 2 bases, and 0 bases lay outside the gene matches. This CDR3 has 15 amino acids. Germline lookup yields CDR1 SGHVS and CDR2 FNYEAQ. CDR3 nucleotide sequence: TGTGCCAGCAGCTTAAGCGGGACGAACACCGGGGAGCTGTTTTTT. Amino acid sequence: CASSLSGTNTGELFF.

This sequence joins TRBV5-4 and TRBJ1-6; D ambiguous. The germline V and J ends were trimmed by 0 bases and 6 bases, with 10 bases remaining between them. Germline lookup yields CDR1 SGHNT and CDR2 YYREEE (reference sequence). CDR3 length: 15 amino acids. CDR3 sequence (DNA): TGTGCCAGCAGCTTGGGAGGGCTTTCTAATTCACCCCTCCACTTT. Its translation is CASSLGGLSNSPLHF.

The chain joins TRBV5-1 to TRBJ2-1; TRBD2 matches 11 bases. This CDR3 has 15 amino acids. The V and J ends lost 3 bases and 8 bases, in that order; junction bases with no gene match: 7. CDR1 SGHRS and CDR2 YFSETQ come from the germline V gene. The CDR3 sequence is CASSYGSGGAYEQFF. The CDR3 region has the DNA TGCGCCAGCAGCTACGGTAGCGGGGGGGCCTATGAGCAGTTCTTC.

This clone turned up a few times. This sequence joins TRBV7-2 and TRBJ2-2; 9 bases line up with TRBD2. Germline CDR1 reads SGHTA; CDR2 reads FQGNSA. CDR3 length equals 15 residues. The V and J ends lost 1 base and 5 bases, in that order; junction bases with no gene match: 2. CDR3 amino acids: CASSLDLAGTGELFF. The CDR3 DNA follows: TGTGCCAGCAGCTTAGATCTAGCGGGAACCGGGGAGCTGTTTTTT.

The chain couples TRBV19 to TRBJ1-5; possibly TRBD1 for D (5 bases). Trimming cost V 8 bases and J 7 bases, with 21 bases left between them. Germline CDR1 and CDR2: LNHDA and SQIVND (reference sequence). The CDR3 length is 15 residues. CDR3 nucleotides: TGTGCCAGTCAACCAACCGGGACCGGCGGGCAGCCCCAGCATTTT. Amino acids: CASQPTGTGGQPQHF.

This chain connects TRBV3-1 (or the pseudogene TRBV3-2) to TRBJ1-1; D ambiguous. This CDR3 has 13 amino acids. Deletions cut 1 base from V and 1 base from J, with 4 bases between. The V gene's germline CDR1 is LGHDT and CDR2 YNNKEL (reference sequence). The CDR3 region has the DNA TGTGCCAGCAGCCAAGCCAGGAACACTGAAGCTTTCTTT. Its translation: CASSQARNTEAFF.

The genes are TRBV6-5 and TRBJ1-1; a weak D match, TRBD1 (5 bases). The CDR3 loop spans 14 amino acids. V shed 0 bases and J shed 2 bases, with 7 bases lying between them. CDR1 and CDR2 from the germline V gene are MNHEY and SVGAGI. CDR3: CASSYSTANTEAFF. CDR3 sequence (DNA): TGTGCCAGCAGTTACTCGACAGCCAACACTGAAGCTTTCTTT.

J is TRBJ2-7 and V is TRBV25-1, with D hard to call. Germline V lookup: CDR1 MGHDK, CDR2 SYGVNS. V was shortened by 0 bases and J by 8 bases, with 11 bases between the two germline ends. The CDR3 runs to 13 residues. The CDR3 nucleotides are TGTGCCAGCAGTGAATATAGCCCAGTAAAGCAGTACTTC. Its protein product is CASSEYSPVKQYF.

The chain couples TRBV5-1 to TRBJ2-5; D is undetermined. This CDR3 contains 13 residues. Germline values: CDR1 SGHRS, CDR2 YFSETQ. Trimming stripped 0 bases from V and 4 bases from J, with 7 bases between. This CDR3 is CASSLGNRETQYF. CDR3 nucleotides: TGCGCCAGCAGCTTGGGGAACCGAGAGACCCAGTACTTC.